This T cell receptor (beta chain) was documented in a study of graft-versus-host responses after intestinal transplantation. At the level of the study: Induction with anti-thymocyte globulin, then tacrolimus and steroids for roughly 3 years, was given to all recipients.

Assay used: immunoSEQ multiplex PCR; TCRdb lists only in-frame clones, some missing. The sample has roughly 90,000 clones, about 87% seen once. Of note for this clone: Its target is unknown.

In germline, CDR1 is SGHAT, CDR2 FQNNGV. Trimming cost V 2 bases and J 0 bases, with 4 bases left between them. CDR3 length: 14 residues. The sequencing here drew on unstimulated CD4+ T cells sorted from spleen or lymph node cells, taken before transplant. V and J are TRBV11-2 and TRBJ1-4; D ambiguous. This clonotype was sampled from a human donor who was the organ donor for an intestinal transplant. CDR3 coding DNA: TGTGCCAGCAGCTTACCCGCAACTAATGAAAAACTGTTTTTT. This translates into CASSLPATNEKLFF.